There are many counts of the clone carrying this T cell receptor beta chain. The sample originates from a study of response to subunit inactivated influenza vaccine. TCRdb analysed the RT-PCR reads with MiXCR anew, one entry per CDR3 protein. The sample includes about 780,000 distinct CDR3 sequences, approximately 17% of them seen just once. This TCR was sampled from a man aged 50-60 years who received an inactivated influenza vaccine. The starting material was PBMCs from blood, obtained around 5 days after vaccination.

The CDR3 DNA is TGTGCCAGCACAGGGGCCTTCACAGATACGCAGTATTTT. It encodes CASTGAFTDTQYF. This chain uses TRBV12-3 or TRBV12-4 with TRBJ2-3; D is possibly TRBD1 (6 bases). This CDR3 is 13 amino acids long. The germline V and J ends were trimmed by 7 bases and 2 bases, with 10 bases remaining between them.